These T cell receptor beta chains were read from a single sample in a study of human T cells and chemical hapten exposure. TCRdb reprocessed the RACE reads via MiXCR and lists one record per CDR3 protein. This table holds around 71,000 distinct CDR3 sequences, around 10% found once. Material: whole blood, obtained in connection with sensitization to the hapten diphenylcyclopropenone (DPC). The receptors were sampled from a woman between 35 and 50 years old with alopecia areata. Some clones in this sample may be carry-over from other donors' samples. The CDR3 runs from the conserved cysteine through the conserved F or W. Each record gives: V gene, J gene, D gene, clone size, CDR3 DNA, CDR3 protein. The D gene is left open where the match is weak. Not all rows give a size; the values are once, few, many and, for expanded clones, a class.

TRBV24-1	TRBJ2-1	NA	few	TGTGCCACCAGTGTTTACAATGAGCAGTTCTTC	CATSVYNEQFF
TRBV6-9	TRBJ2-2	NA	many	TGTGCCAGCAGCCCCACGTGGGAGACCGGGGAGCTGTTTTTT	CASSPTWETGELFF
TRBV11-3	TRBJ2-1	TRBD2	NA	TGTGCCAGCAGCCTCTCTAGCGGGGGGCACCCCAATGAGCAGTTCTTC	CASSLSSGGHPNEQFF
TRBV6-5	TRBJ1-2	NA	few	TGTGCCAGCAGTTACCTCCTCGCGGGAAATGGCTACACCTTC	CASSYLLAGNGYTF
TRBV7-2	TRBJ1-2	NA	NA	TGTGCCAGCAGCCCGGCGGCAGGGTCGGTTGGCTACACCTTC	CASSPAAGSVGYTF
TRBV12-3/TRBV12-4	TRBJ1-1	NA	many	TGTGCCAGCAGTTTAAGGACCGAGAACACTGAAGCTTTCTTT	CASSLRTENTEAFF
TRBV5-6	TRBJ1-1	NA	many	TGTGCCAGCAGCCTACGGGGGCCGAACACTGAAGCTTTCTTT	CASSLRGPNTEAFF
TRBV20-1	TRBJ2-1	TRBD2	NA	TGCAGTGCTAGAGGCGCTGAGCGGGGGGGATCCTACAATGAGCAGTTCTTC	CSARGAERGGSYNEQFF
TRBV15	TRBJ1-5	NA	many	TGTGCCACCAGCAGGGAAATAGGCGGAATAGACAATCAGCCCCAGCATTTT	CATSREIGGIDNQPQHF
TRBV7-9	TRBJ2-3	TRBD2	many	TGTGCCAGCAGTTACTTACGCGGGGGGACAGATACGCAGTATTTT	CASSYLRGGTDTQYF
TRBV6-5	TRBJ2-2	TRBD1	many	TGTGCCAGCAGTACAGGGGCCTTGACCGGGGAGCTGTTTTTT	CASSTGALTGELFF
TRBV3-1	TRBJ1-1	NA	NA	TGTGCCAGCAGTTCTCAGACGGGTGGGTGGACTGAAGCTTTCTTT	CASSSQTGGWTEAFF
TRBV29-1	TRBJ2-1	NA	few	TGCAGCGTTGAAGTAAGACAGCCATACAACTACAATGAGCAGTTCTTC	CSVEVRQPYNYNEQFF
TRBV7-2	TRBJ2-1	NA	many	TGTGCCAGCAGCCTTAGTTGGGTATCGGAGCAGTTCTTC	CASSLSWVSEQFF
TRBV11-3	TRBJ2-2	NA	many	TGTGCCAGCAGCCCACGGACCGGGGAGCTGTTTTTT	CASSPRTGELFF
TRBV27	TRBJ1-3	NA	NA	TGTGCCAGCAGTCCACAGGCCAGAAAGGCTGGAAACACCATATATTTT	CASSPQARKAGNTIYF
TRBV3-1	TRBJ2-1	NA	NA	TGTGCCAGCAGCCAAGCTTGGGGGACCTACAATGAGCAGTTCTTC	CASSQAWGTYNEQFF
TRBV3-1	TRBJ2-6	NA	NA	TGTGCCAGCAGCGAAGTATCGGCAGGGGCCAACGTCCTGACTTTC	CASSEVSAGANVLTF
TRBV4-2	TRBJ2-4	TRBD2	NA	TGTGCCAACAGCCGGTTTAGCGGGCCCCTAAACATTCAGTACTTC	CANSRFSGPLNIQYF
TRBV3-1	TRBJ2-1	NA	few	TGTGCCAGCAGCCAAGGACATCTCTACAATGAGCAGTTCTTC	CASSQGHLYNEQFF
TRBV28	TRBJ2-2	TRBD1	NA	TGTGCCAGCAAACCGGGACAGGGGTTGTCCGGGGAGCTGTTTTTT	CASKPGQGLSGELFF
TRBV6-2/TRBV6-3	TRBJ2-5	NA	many	TGTGCCAGCAGTTCGGATTATGGGAGTGAGGAGACCCAGTACTTC	CASSSDYGSEETQYF
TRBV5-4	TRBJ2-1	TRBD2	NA	TGTGCCAGCAGCTTGCCGGGACTAGCGGGACGGAGCTCCTACAATGAGCAGTTCTTC	CASSLPGLAGRSSYNEQFF
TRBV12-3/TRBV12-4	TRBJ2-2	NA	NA	TGTGCCAGTTTACTGAACACCGGGGAGCTGTTTTTT	CASLLNTGELFF
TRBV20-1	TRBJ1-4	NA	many	TGCAGTGCTAGCCCCGGGTCTTCAGCAAATGAAAAACTGTTTTTT	CSASPGSSANEKLFF
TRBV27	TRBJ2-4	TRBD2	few	TGTGCCAGCAGTTGGGCGGGGGGGGCCAAAAACATTCAGTACTTC	CASSWAGGAKNIQYF
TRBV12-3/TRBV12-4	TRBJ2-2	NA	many	TGTGCCAGCGGGAATGGGGACACCGGGGAGCTGTTTTTT	CASGNGDTGELFF
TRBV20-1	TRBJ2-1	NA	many	TGCAGTGCTAGAGAGACAGATCTTGAGCAGTTCTTC	CSARETDLEQFF
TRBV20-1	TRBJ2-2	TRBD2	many	TGCAGTGCTCTTGAAGCGGGGGCGAACACCGGGGAGCTGTTTTTT	CSALEAGANTGELFF
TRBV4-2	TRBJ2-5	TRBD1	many	TGTGCCAGCAGCTTCGGACAGGGGGAGACCCAGTACTTC	CASSFGQGETQYF
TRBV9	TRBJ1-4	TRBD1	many	TGTGCCAGCAGCCCTCCGGGGACAGTCTTTAATGAAAAACTGTTTTTT	CASSPPGTVFNEKLFF
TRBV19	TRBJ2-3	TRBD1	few	TGTGCCAGTAGTAAATGGACAGGCCCCACAGATACGCAGTATTTT	CASSKWTGPTDTQYF
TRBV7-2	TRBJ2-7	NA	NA	TGTGCCAGCACCCCCGGGGGGCGTCGGTACTTC	CASTPGGRRYF
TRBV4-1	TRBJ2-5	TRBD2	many	TGCGCCAGCAGCCAAGCTAGCGGGGCGTACCAAGAGACCCAGTACTTC	CASSQASGAYQETQYF
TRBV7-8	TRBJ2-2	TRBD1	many	TGTGCCAGCAGCTGGGGACAGGCGAACACCGGGGAGCTGTTTTTT	CASSWGQANTGELFF
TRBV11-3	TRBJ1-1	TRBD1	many	TGTGCCAGCAGCTTTTCCGGGACAGGGGGCACTGAAGCTTTCTTT	CASSFSGTGGTEAFF
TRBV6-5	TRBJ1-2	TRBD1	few	TGTGCCAGCAGGCAGGGGACAGCGAACTATGGCTACACCTTC	CASRQGTANYGYTF
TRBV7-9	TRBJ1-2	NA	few	TGTGCCAGCAGCTTAGAGGGGGGCTACACCTTC	CASSLEGGYTF
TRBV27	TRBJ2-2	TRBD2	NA	TGTGCCAGCAGCACGGGACTAGCGGGATCGAACACCGGGGAGCTGTTTTTT	CASSTGLAGSNTGELFF
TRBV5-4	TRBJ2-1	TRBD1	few	TGTGCCAGCAGCCAGACAGGGGGTCCCTTCAATGAGCAGTTCTTC	CASSQTGGPFNEQFF
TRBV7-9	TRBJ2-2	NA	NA	TGTGCCAGCAGCCAGACGGTGAACACCGGGGAGCTGTTTTTT	CASSQTVNTGELFF
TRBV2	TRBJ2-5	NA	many	TGTGCCAGCAAAGGACAGACCCAAGAGACCCAGTACTTC	CASKGQTQETQYF
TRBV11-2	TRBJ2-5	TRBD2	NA	TGTACCAGCAGCTTCCTGACGGGGGGTGAAGAGACCCAGTACTTC	CTSSFLTGGEETQYF